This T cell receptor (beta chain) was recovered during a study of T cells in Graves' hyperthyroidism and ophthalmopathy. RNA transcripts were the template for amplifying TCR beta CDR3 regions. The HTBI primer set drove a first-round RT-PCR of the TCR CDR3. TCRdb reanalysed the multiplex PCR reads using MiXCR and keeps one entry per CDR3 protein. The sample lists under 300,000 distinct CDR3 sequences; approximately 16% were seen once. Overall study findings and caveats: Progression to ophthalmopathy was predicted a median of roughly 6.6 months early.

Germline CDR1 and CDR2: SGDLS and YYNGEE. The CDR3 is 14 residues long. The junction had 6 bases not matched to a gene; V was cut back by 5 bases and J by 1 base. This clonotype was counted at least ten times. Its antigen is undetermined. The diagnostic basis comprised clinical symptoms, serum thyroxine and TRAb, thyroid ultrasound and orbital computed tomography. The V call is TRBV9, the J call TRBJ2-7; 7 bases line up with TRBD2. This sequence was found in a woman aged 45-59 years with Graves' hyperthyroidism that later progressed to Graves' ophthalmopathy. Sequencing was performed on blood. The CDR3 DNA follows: TGTGCCAGCAGTCCCGGGGGGTTTTCCTACGAGCAGTACTTC. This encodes CASSPGGFSYEQYF.